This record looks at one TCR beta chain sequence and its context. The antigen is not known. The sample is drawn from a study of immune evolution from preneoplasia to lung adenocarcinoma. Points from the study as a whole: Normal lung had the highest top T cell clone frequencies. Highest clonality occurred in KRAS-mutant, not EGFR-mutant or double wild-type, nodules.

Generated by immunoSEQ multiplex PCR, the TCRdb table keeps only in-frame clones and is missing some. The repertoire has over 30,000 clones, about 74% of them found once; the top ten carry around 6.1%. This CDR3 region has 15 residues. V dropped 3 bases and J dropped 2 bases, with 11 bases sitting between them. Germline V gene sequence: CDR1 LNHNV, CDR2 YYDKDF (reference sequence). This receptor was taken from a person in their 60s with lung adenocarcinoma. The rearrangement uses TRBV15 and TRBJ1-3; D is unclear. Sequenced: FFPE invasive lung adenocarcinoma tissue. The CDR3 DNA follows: TGTGCCACCAGCAGGGCTCCGGGCCCTGGAAACACCATATATTTT. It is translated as CATSRAPGPGNTIYF. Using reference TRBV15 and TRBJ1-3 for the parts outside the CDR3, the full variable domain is DAMVIQNPRYQVTQFGKPVTLSCSQTLNHNVMYWYQQKSSQAPKLLFHYYDKDFNNEADTPDNFQSRRPNTSFCFLDIRSPGLGDTAMYLCATSRAPGPGNTIYFGEGSWLTVV.